This entry describes one T cell receptor beta chain. Its antigen is unknown. Clones were read by immunoSEQ multiplex PCR, and TCRdb kept only the in-frame ones, dropping some. The sample has roughly 150,000 clones, roughly 80% seen once. The CDR3 is made up of 15 amino acids. Germline CDR1 reads SEHNR; CDR2 reads FQNEAQ (reference sequence). V lost 1 base to trimming and J lost 4 bases, with 13 bases between them. The source of the sample is a study of cytomegalovirus exposure and HLA in healthy donors. Donors came from a validation cohort of approximately 110 subjects, distinct from the first 666-subject cohort. Study-wide results and caveats: Most TCRs appeared rarely, but some public TCRs recurred in many donors. Cytomegalovirus association was assigned to about 150 TCR beta chains.

This sequence was found in a man under 40 in good health and CMV-seropositive. The V call is TRBV7-9, the J call TRBJ1-2, with unresolved D. Sequenced material: PBMCs. CDR3 coding DNA: TGTGCCAGCAGCTTAGTTGGCCCATCGGGCTATGGCTACACCTTC. It yields the protein CASSLVGPSGYGYTF.